This TCR beta chain was obtained from a study of T cell changes during pregnancy in multiple sclerosis. V was cut by 1 base and J by 4 bases, with 4 bases left in between. CDR1 is SGHTA and CDR2 is FQGNSA in the germline V gene. The CDR3 length is 12 residues. Data came from immunoSEQ multiplex PCR; TCRdb stores just in-frame clones and leaves some out. The sample records 75,000 to 95,000 clones, 91% being singletons. Sequencing used peripheral blood, obtained in the first trimester of pregnancy. The chain couples TRBV7-2 to TRBJ1-2; D is uncertain. The clonotype comes from a female donor in good health, enrolled as a control in a pregnancy study. CDR3 sequence: CASSLDSYGYTF. DNA for the CDR3: TGTGCCAGCAGCTTAGACAGCTATGGCTACACCTTC.